The present T cell receptor (beta chain) was sequenced within a study of T cell repertoires in cytomegalovirus infection. Looking at the study overall: Recently described HLA-C-restricted plus well-studied HLA-B-restricted CMV epitopes were used. Indications came from public TCR beta signatures; they pointed to CMV infection and to a matching HLA type.

There are 16 residues in the CDR3. Trimming cost V 1 base and J 7 bases; bases outside gene matches: 10. The germline V gene has CDR1 MGHRA and CDR2 YSYEKL. Via MiXCR, TCRdb re-called the reads, giving one row per CDR3 protein. The sample shows a few hundred thousand distinct CDR3 sequences, about 39% of them seen only once. Points on this clonotype: Its antigen remains unknown.

Here the sequenced sample was cultured PBMCs, taken from culture after CMV antigen stimulation. This sequence was found in a human donor in good health (CMV status not recorded). Some clones in this sample may be carry-over from other donors' samples. This chain joins TRBV4-1 and TRBJ2-1; 7 bases are a match to TRBD2. CDR3 coding DNA: TGCGCCAGCAGCCAAGGTTTGGGGGGGAGCCGAAATGAGCAGTTCTTC. This sequence encodes CASSQGLGGSRNEQFF.